The clone carrying this T cell receptor beta chain was picked up many times. After removal of 0 bases from V and 6 bases from J, the junction contained 4 bases not matched to a gene. CDR3 length: 16 amino acids. Germline values: CDR1 SGHTA, CDR2 FQGNSA. The entry originates in a study of metastatic and nonmetastatic thyroid tumors. How the authors handled the data: To classify distant metastasis in papillary thyroid cancer, a model was built from CDR3 differences across clinicopathological groups. TCRdb re-clonotyped the PCR reads via MiXCR. TCRdb, not the original authors, processed these V and J calls. This table has about 20,000 clones, 25% to 35% appearing once. All patients were treatment-naive before thyroid surgery.

Sequencing was done on a sample of tumor tissue. The rearrangement uses TRBV7-2 and TRBJ2-1; 11 nucleotides align to TRBD1. The receptor's source is a female donor with papillary thyroid cancer or a benign thyroid nodule (not recorded which). Some clones in this sample may be carry-over from other donors' samples. The CDR3 here is CASSLAGGTGGNEQFF. DNA for the CDR3: TGTGCCAGCAGCTTAGCTGGCGGGACAGGGGGCAATGAGCAGTTCTTC.